This T cell receptor (beta chain) was sequenced for a study of blood T cells in healthy people across ages. The length of the CDR3 is 16 residues. Germline V gene lookup returns CDR1 LGHDT and CDR2 YNNKEL (reference sequence). The V gene end was trimmed by 4 bases and the J gene end by 6 bases; junction bases not matched to a gene: 12. Primed by a sample-barcoded 5' primer and a J-beta primer mix, a second PCR proceeded for about 6 to 12 cycles. In TCRdb, the 5' RACE reads were re-called with MiXCR into one record per CDR3 protein. Of about 690,000 distinct CDR3 sequences in the sample, around 41% are singletons; the top ten hold approximately 29%. This clonotype was detected many times.

The sample comprised blood. This chain connects TRBV3-1 to TRBJ1-5, with 7 nucleotides matching TRBD1. This receptor was taken from an elderly man in good health. CDR3 nucleotides: TGTGCCAGCAGCCTAGCGACAGGGCTCTCGGGTCAGCCCCAGCATTTT. This sequence encodes CASSLATGLSGQPQHF.